This T cell receptor (beta chain) derives from a study of blood T cells in healthy people across ages. The study, taken as a whole, reports: Observed TCR beta diversity showed a strong correlation with the percentage of naive T cells as measured by flow cytometry. It was the long-lived donors that had more naive CD4+ cells and higher diversity than aged donors.

The CDR3 is made up of 18 amino acids. Unmatched junction bases numbered 14, after V lost 7 bases and J lost 1 base. The germline gives CDR1 MNHEY, CDR2 SVGEGT. A remark on this clonotype: As yet, its antigen is unknown.

A second 7 to 11 cycle PCR used barcoded and J-beta primers. Each cDNA molecule carried a tag from a template-switch adaptor that contained 12 random nucleotides. TCRdb fed the 5' RACE reads into MiXCR, producing one record per CDR3 protein. The profile shows about 1.1 million distinct CDR3 sequences, roughly two fifths of them singletons. The sample taken for sequencing was blood. The source is a young man in good health. This chain uses TRBV6-2 or TRBV6-3 with TRBJ2-1; 9 nucleotides match TRBD2. This CDR3 reads CASNKRGDPRPSYNEQFF. CDR3 coding DNA: TGTGCCAGCAACAAGCGGGGGGACCCCCGACCGTCCTACAATGAGCAGTTCTTC.